These 5 T cell receptor beta chains share one sample of origin, sequenced in a study of T cells in women clearing cervical HPV infection. The repertoire was sequenced with immunoSEQ multiplex PCR; TCRdb's copy has only in-frame clones and lacks some. The sample spans 31,000 or so clones; the ten largest clones claim about 4.5%. The specimen was blood buffy coat. These receptor sequences come from a woman aged 18-69 years with a cervical HPV16 infection that either progressed to CIN3+ or cleared (not recorded which).

As concerns this clone: Read data end 3 residues before the CDR3 end; the end is taken from the germline J gene. The J gene is TRBJ1-2, the V gene TRBV18; D possibly corresponds to TRBD1 (5 bases). CDR3 length: 13 residues. Germline values: CDR1 KGHSH, CDR2 LQKENI. CDR3 DNA (partial): TGTGCCAGCTCACAATGGGGCCCCTACGAC. Encoded protein: CASSQWGPYD. The complete CDR3 reads CASSQWGPYDYTF.

With regard to this clone: Coverage ceases 3 residues before the CDR3 finishes, and the germline J gene fills in the end. V and J are TRBV18 and TRBJ2-4, with 7 bases aligning to TRBD2. Germline CDR1 KGHSH, CDR2 LQKENI. The CDR3 sequence is 13 residues long. The CDR3 sequence is CASSPERDYGQYF. The DNA read from the CDR3 is TGTGCCAGCTCACCGGAAAGGGACTATGGT.

For this clone: The CDR3 end lies 3 residues beyond the end of the read and is filled in from the germline J gene. The V call is TRBV4-2, the J call TRBJ2-1; 7 positions match TRBD2. Germline-derived CDR1 and CDR2 are LGHNA and YNFKEQ. J lost 7 bases, V lost 3 bases, and 6 bases had no gene match. The CDR3 runs to 14 residues. CDR3 residues: CASSHGEGGNEQFF. CDR3 DNA, as far as it was read: TGTGCCAGCAGCCACGGGGAGGGAGGGAATGAG.

A remark on this clone: From the germline J gene comes the end of the CDR3, since the read stops 3 residues before it. This rearrangement joins TRBV20-1 to TRBJ2-1; TRBD1 matches at 9 bases. The CDR3 contains 13 residues. With 8 bases clipped from V and 6 bases from J, the junction kept 8 bases outside the gene matches. Germline V gives CDR1 DFQATT, CDR2 SNEGSKA (reference sequence). The covered CDR3 bases are TGCAGTACACCGGGACAGGGACTCAATGAG. Its protein product is CSTPGQGLNE. The full-length CDR3 reads as CSTPGQGLNEQFF.

On this clone itself: The sequenced fragment ends 3 residues before the CDR3 boundary, so the rest is inferred from the germline J gene. J is TRBJ1-1 and V is TRBV14, with D possibly matching TRBD1 (6 bases). CDR1 is SGHDN and CDR2 is FVKESK in the germline V gene. V lost 3 bases and J 3 bases, leaving 8 bases between the germline ends. The CDR3 loop spans 13 amino acids. The sequenced part of the CDR3 DNA is TGTGCCAGCAGCCACAACAGGGACACTGAA. Translated, it gives CASSHNRDTE. The full CDR3 reads CASSHNRDTEAFF.